A selection of T cell receptor beta chains follows, all from one sample in a study of T cell repertoires in cytomegalovirus infection. Antigens of these TCRs are unknown. MiXCR, run by TCRdb on the reads, gives a single entry per CDR3 protein. The sample lists hundreds of thousands of distinct CDR3 sequences, roughly 43% occurring once. The specimen comprised cultured PBMCs, sampled from culture after CMV antigen stimulation. The receptors derive from a human donor in good health (CMV status not recorded). Some clones in this sample may be carry-over from other donors' samples. Each CDR3 is given with its conserved first and last residue. Each record gives: J gene, V gene, clone size, D gene, CDR3 protein, CDR3 DNA. D genes are given only for firm matches. Expanded clones get a size class; other rows say once, few or many, or leave the size out.

J: TRBJ2-7; V: TRBV19; size: few; D: .; CDR3: CASSIVPWQGGSYEQYF; DNA: TGTGCCAGTAGTATAGTACCTTGGCAGGGCGGATCCTACGAGCAGTACTTC
J: TRBJ2-6; V: TRBV19; size: .; D: TRBD1; CDR3: CASSMETGFVAGANVLTF; DNA: TGTGCCAGTAGTATGGAGACAGGGTTTGTGGCTGGGGCCAACGTCCTGACTTTC
J: TRBJ2-7; V: TRBV7-6; size: few; D: TRBD2; CDR3: CASSLGPSRGGIYEQYF; DNA: TGTGCCAGCAGCTTAGGACCTAGTCGGGGGGGGATCTACGAGCAGTACTTC
J: TRBJ2-5; V: TRBV7-8; size: few; D: .; CDR3: CASSPSYRGRETQYF; DNA: TGTGCCAGCAGCCCTTCCTACCGTGGTCGCGAGACCCAGTACTTC
J: TRBJ2-6; V: TRBV12-3/TRBV12-4; size: .; D: .; CDR3: CASSAGANVLTF; DNA: TGTGCCAGCAGCGCTGGGGCCAACGTCCTGACTTTC
J: TRBJ2-1; V: TRBV6-5; size: .; D: TRBD2; CDR3: CASSYSRALGIAGGYEQFF; DNA: TGTGCCAGCAGTTACTCGAGAGCTTTGGGGATAGCGGGGGGGTATGAGCAGTTCTTC
J: TRBJ1-1; V: TRBV28; size: .; D: .; CDR3: CATRYNTEAFF; DNA: TGTGCCACCAGGTATAACACTGAAGCTTTCTTT
J: TRBJ2-7; V: TRBV6-2/TRBV6-3; size: few; D: TRBD2; CDR3: CASSYDPSLRTSGDPYEQYF; DNA: TGTGCCAGCAGTTACGACCCCTCTCTTAGGACTAGCGGGGATCCCTACGAGCAGTACTTC
J: TRBJ1-1; V: TRBV7-8; size: many; D: TRBD1; CDR3: CASSPRDRGVNTEAFF; DNA: TGTGCCAGCAGCCCGCGGGACAGGGGGGTGAACACTGAAGCTTTCTTT
J: TRBJ2-6; V: TRBV7-2; size: .; D: TRBD1; CDR3: CASPLRQGLSGANVLTF; DNA: TGTGCCAGCCCCCTGAGACAGGGCTTATCTGGGGCCAACGTCCTGACTTTC
J: TRBJ2-5; V: TRBV7-9; size: .; D: .; CDR3: CASSKDSGQETQYF; DNA: TGTGCCAGCAGCAAGGACAGTGGACAAGAGACCCAGTACTTC
J: TRBJ2-5; V: TRBV12-3/TRBV12-4; size: .; D: .; CDR3: CASNHLGDDQETQYF; DNA: TGTGCCAGCAACCATCTTGGGGACGATCAAGAGACCCAGTACTTC
J: TRBJ1-5; V: TRBV10-3; size: .; D: .; CDR3: CAISESRGGSNQPQHF; DNA: TGTGCCATCAGTGAGTCGCGGGGGGGTAGCAATCAGCCCCAGCATTTT
J: TRBJ2-5; V: TRBV19; size: .; D: .; CDR3: CASSGAWETQYF; DNA: TGTGCCAGTAGTGGGGCGTGGGAGACCCAGTACTTC
J: TRBJ2-2; V: TRBV5-1; size: once; D: .; CDR3: CASYWDTGELFF; DNA: TGCGCCAGCTACTGGGACACCGGGGAGCTGTTTTTT
J: TRBJ2-5; V: TRBV19; size: few; D: .; CDR3: CASSIYRQETQYF; DNA: TGTGCCAGTAGTATTTACAGGCAAGAGACCCAGTACTTC
J: TRBJ2-3; V: TRBV12-3/TRBV12-4; size: .; D: TRBD2; CDR3: CASSPRLAGENTDTQYF; DNA: TGTGCCAGCAGTCCTCGATTGGCGGGGGAAAACACAGATACGCAGTATTTT
J: TRBJ1-1; V: TRBV6-1; size: few; D: .; CDR3: CASPEEGIHGPNTEAFF; DNA: TGTGCCAGCCCCGAAGAGGGGATTCACGGACCAAACACTGAAGCTTTCTTT
J: TRBJ2-1; V: TRBV7-2; size: few; D: .; CDR3: CASSLSTVDNEQFF; DNA: TGTGCCAGCAGCCTCTCGACAGTGGACAATGAGCAGTTCTTC
J: TRBJ2-7; V: TRBV6-6; size: .; D: TRBD2; CDR3: CASSYSLAGGPGEQYF; DNA: TGTGCCAGCAGTTACTCGCTAGCGGGAGGGCCCGGCGAGCAGTACTTC
J: TRBJ2-5; V: TRBV6-5; size: .; D: .; CDR3: CASTHPGVQETQYF; DNA: TGTGCCAGCACCCACCCGGGGGTCCAAGAGACCCAGTACTTC
J: TRBJ1-5; V: TRBV6-1; size: .; D: .; CDR3: CASRQGAWSNQPQHF; DNA: TGTGCCAGCAGGCAGGGCGCTTGGAGCAATCAGCCCCAGCATTTT
J: TRBJ1-1; V: TRBV7-8; size: few; D: .; CDR3: CASSLGIRDCAFF; DNA: TGTGCCAGCAGCTTAGGAATCCGGGATTGCGCTTTCTTT
J: TRBJ2-3; V: TRBV7-2; size: .; D: TRBD2; CDR3: CASSLGRGGDTQYF; DNA: TGTGCCAGCAGCTTAGGCCGGGGGGGTGATACGCAGTATTTT
J: TRBJ1-2; V: TRBV5-4; size: once; D: TRBD1; CDR3: CASSWPQTGTRYGYTF; DNA: TGTGCCAGCAGCTGGCCACAGACAGGGACAAGATATGGCTACACCTTC
J: TRBJ2-7; V: TRBV29-1; size: few; D: .; CDR3: CSAQTAEVSYEQYF; DNA: TGCAGCGCTCAGACCGCGGAGGTATCCTACGAGCAGTACTTC
J: TRBJ2-3; V: TRBV5-1; size: .; D: TRBD2; CDR3: CASSFTSGTTDTQYF; DNA: TGCGCCAGCAGCTTTACTAGCGGGACCACAGATACGCAGTATTTT
J: TRBJ2-2; V: TRBV27; size: few; D: TRBD2; CDR3: CASSLIAGAPTGELFF; DNA: TGTGCCAGCAGTCTCATAGCGGGGGCTCCCACCGGGGAGCTGTTTTTT
J: TRBJ2-7; V: TRBV5-4; size: .; D: TRBD2; CDR3: CASSLRSGTSPYEQYF; DNA: TGTGCCAGCAGCTTGAGGAGCGGGACTAGCCCCTACGAGCAGTACTTC
J: TRBJ1-1; V: TRBV5-6; size: .; D: .; CDR3: CASSSAWGGAVNTEAFF; DNA: TGTGCCAGCAGCTCAGCTTGGGGAGGAGCCGTGAACACTGAAGCTTTCTTT
J: TRBJ2-7; V: TRBV7-2; size: .; D: TRBD2; CDR3: CASSKTGGGSYEQYF; DNA: TGTGCCAGCAGCAAAACCGGGGGGGGCTCCTACGAGCAGTACTTC
J: TRBJ2-1; V: TRBV6-1; size: once; D: TRBD2; CDR3: CASSRVTSGSGEQFF; DNA: TGTGCCAGCAGCAGGGTGACTAGCGGGAGTGGAGAGCAGTTCTTC
J: TRBJ2-5; V: TRBV7-2; size: .; D: TRBD2; CDR3: CASSRPGTSGGGQETQYF; DNA: TGTGCCAGCAGCCGTCCCGGGACTAGCGGGGGGGGACAAGAGACCCAGTACTTC
J: TRBJ2-7; V: TRBV11-2; size: .; D: .; CDR3: CASSTGRMSSSYEQYF; DNA: TGTGCCAGCAGCACCGGACGGATGTCGAGCTCCTACGAGCAGTACTTC
J: TRBJ2-7; V: TRBV5-1; size: .; D: .; CDR3: CASSMGPAYEQYF; DNA: TGCGCCAGCAGCATGGGACCCGCCTACGAGCAGTACTTC
J: TRBJ2-2; V: TRBV7-2; size: .; D: .; CDR3: CASSRDSTGELFF; DNA: TGTGCCAGCAGCCGAGACAGCACCGGGGAGCTGTTTTTT
J: TRBJ2-1; V: TRBV7-2; size: few; D: TRBD2; CDR3: CASSLGSGRANEQFF; DNA: TGTGCCAGCAGCTTAGGAAGCGGGAGGGCCAATGAGCAGTTCTTC
J: TRBJ2-6; V: TRBV20-1; size: .; D: .; CDR3: CSARATGSGANVLTF; DNA: TGCAGTGCCAGGGCCACCGGGTCTGGGGCCAACGTCCTGACTTTC
J: TRBJ2-3; V: TRBV19; size: .; D: TRBD1; CDR3: CASRWTGRGDTQYF; DNA: TGTGCCAGTAGATGGACAGGCCGGGGAGATACGCAGTATTTT
J: TRBJ1-5; V: TRBV12-3/TRBV12-4; size: .; D: .; CDR3: CASSHSGGGIIGNQPQHF; DNA: TGTGCCAGCAGTCACTCGGGGGGTGGGATTATAGGCAATCAGCCCCAGCATTTT
J: TRBJ2-5; V: TRBV3-1; size: .; D: .; CDR3: CASSPQDGDVTQYF; DNA: TGTGCCAGCAGCCCTCAGGACGGAGACGTGACCCAGTACTTC
J: TRBJ2-1; V: TRBV12-5; size: .; D: TRBD2; CDR3: CASGRGDRRGSYNEQFF; DNA: TGTGCTAGTGGGCGGGGGGATCGACGGGGGTCCTACAATGAGCAGTTCTTC
J: TRBJ1-5; V: TRBV7-2; size: .; D: .; CDR3: CASSPGGQLAQPQHF; DNA: TGTGCCAGCAGCCCCGGAGGTCAGTTGGCTCAGCCCCAGCATTTT
J: TRBJ2-5; V: TRBV12-3/TRBV12-4; size: .; D: TRBD2; CDR3: CASSILADQETQYF; DNA: TGTGCCAGCAGCATTCTAGCGGATCAAGAGACCCAGTACTTC
J: TRBJ1-1; V: TRBV12-3/TRBV12-4; size: .; D: TRBD1; CDR3: CASTPSLGQGTTEAFF; DNA: TGTGCCAGCACCCCTTCTCTGGGACAGGGTACGACTGAAGCTTTCTTT
J: TRBJ2-2; V: TRBV20-1; size: .; D: .; CDR3: CSARRPAGNTGELFF; DNA: TGCAGTGCTAGACGGCCAGCGGGGAACACCGGGGAGCTGTTTTTT
J: TRBJ2-7; V: TRBV20-1; size: .; D: TRBD2; CDR3: CSARLAGEQYF; DNA: TGCAGTGCTAGACTAGCGGGCGAGCAGTACTTC
J: TRBJ1-3; V: TRBV7-9; size: few; D: .; CDR3: CATARPPEDTIYF; DNA: TGTGCCACCGCCCGACCTCCGGAGGACACCATATATTTT
J: TRBJ1-1; V: TRBV6-5; size: .; D: .; CDR3: CASRKDLGVRRTEAFF; DNA: TGTGCCAGCAGGAAAGACCTCGGGGTACGGCGCACTGAAGCTTTCTTT
J: TRBJ2-1; V: TRBV7-2; size: .; D: .; CDR3: CASSFLDWERDNEQFF; DNA: TGTGCCAGCAGCTTCCTCGACTGGGAAAGAGACAATGAGCAGTTCTTC
J: TRBJ2-1; V: TRBV7-6; size: .; D: .; CDR3: CASSLALYNEQFF; DNA: TGTGCCAGCAGCTTGGCACTTTACAATGAGCAGTTCTTC
J: TRBJ2-6; V: TRBV6-6; size: .; D: TRBD1; CDR3: CASSRGTATFSGANVLTF; DNA: TGTGCCAGCAGCCGAGGGACAGCAACCTTCTCTGGGGCCAACGTCCTGACTTTC
J: TRBJ2-6; V: TRBV5-4; size: .; D: TRBD1; CDR3: CASSWERWGQGAGANVLTF; DNA: TGTGCCAGCAGCTGGGAGCGTTGGGGACAGGGGGCTGGGGCCAACGTCCTGACTTTC
J: TRBJ2-7; V: TRBV6-1; size: .; D: TRBD1; CDR3: CASRGAGGSSYEQYF; DNA: TGTGCCAGCAGGGGGGCAGGGGGAAGCTCCTACGAGCAGTACTTC
J: TRBJ2-5; V: TRBV28; size: .; D: TRBD1; CDR3: CASSSYYTADRVRETQYF; DNA: TGTGCCAGCAGCTCCTATTATACCGCGGACAGGGTACGGGAGACCCAGTACTTC
J: TRBJ2-7; V: TRBV7-2; size: .; D: .; CDR3: CASSFRAAYEQYF; DNA: TGTGCCAGCAGCTTTAGGGCGGCCTACGAGCAGTACTTC
J: TRBJ2-2; V: TRBV5-1; size: .; D: TRBD1; CDR3: CASSTRGQGAGTGELFF; DNA: TGCGCCAGCAGCACTCGAGGACAGGGGGCGGGCACCGGGGAGCTGTTTTTT
J: TRBJ2-3; V: TRBV7-6; size: .; D: .; CDR3: CASSSLYTDTQYF; DNA: TGTGCCAGCAGCTCTCTCTACACAGATACGCAGTATTTT
J: TRBJ2-5; V: TRBV29-1; size: few; D: .; CDR3: CSVTTGQETQYF; DNA: TGCAGCGTTACGACAGGACAAGAGACCCAGTACTTC
J: TRBJ2-2; V: TRBV5-1; size: .; D: .; CDR3: CASSLAATPGELFF; DNA: TGCGCCAGCAGCTTGGCCGCGACACCCGGGGAGCTGTTTTTT